Only a few counts were recorded for the clone carrying this T cell receptor (beta chain). Antigen unknown. The source of the sample is a study of human T cells and chemical hapten exposure. About the research overall: All through the roughly 24-week study, the scalp of each patient received diphenylcyclopropenone doses weekly.

The J segment lost 5 bases and the V segment lost 3 bases, leaving 2 bases of the junction unmatched. The CDR3 consists of 13 residues. The germline CDR1 and CDR2 sequences are SNHLY and FYNNEI. A single record per CDR3 protein comes from TCRdb applying MiXCR to the RACE reads. The sample contains more than 300,000 distinct CDR3 sequences, 5% to 6.5% of which appear only once. The study, taken as a whole, reports: Alopecia in the donors means their immune response may deviate from healthy people's.

Described time point: pre-sensitization, week 0. Treatment of the sample: therapeutic diphenylcyclopropenone sensitization with weekly scalp DPC. The sample consisted of whole blood, taken in connection with sensitization to the hapten diphenylcyclopropenone (DPC). The chain couples TRBV2 to TRBJ1-2, with TRBD1 identical over 8 bases. This clonotype was sampled from a woman under 30 with alopecia areata. Some clones in this sample may be carry-over from other donors' samples. Here the CDR3 DNA reads TGTGCCAGCAGTGAGGGACAGGCGTATGGCTACACCTTC. As protein: CASSEGQAYGYTF.